This entry lists 2 T cell receptor beta chains sequenced from one sample in a study of T cells in Graves' hyperthyroidism and ophthalmopathy. Using RNA transcripts as the source, TCR beta CDR3 regions were amplified. HTBI primers drove first-round RT-PCR of the TCR CDR3. TCRdb used MiXCR to reprocess the multiplex PCR reads, holding one entry per CDR3 protein. The sample includes approximately 400,000 distinct CDR3 sequences, about 19% of them seen just once. Material for sequencing was blood. These receptors were collected from a woman under 30 with Graves' hyperthyroidism.

In the case of this clonotype: One end of the junction does not line up with germline, which may come from a read error. J is TRBJ1-1 and V is TRBV5-1; D is unresolved. Per germline, CDR1 SGHRS and CDR2 YFSETQ. This CDR3 is built from 17 residues. CDR3 protein: CASSFSRSLVPYTDAFF. CDR3 DNA: TGCGCCAGCAGCTTTAGTCGCAGCCTCGTACCGTACACTGACGCTTTCTTT. Full variable domain (missing parts from reference TRBV5-1 and TRBJ1-1): KAGVTQTPRYLIKTRGQQVTLSCSPISGHRSVSWYQQTPGQGLQFLFEYFSETQRNKGNFPGRFSGRQFSNSRSEMNVSTLELGDSALYLCASSFSRSLVPYTDAFFGQGTRLTVV.

This clonotype occurred a few times. A much larger clone differs from this one at a single base, so this may be a read error. The chain employs TRBV15 and TRBJ1-1; the D is unclear. This CDR3 contains 14 residues. Germline loops: CDR1 LNHNV, CDR2 YYDKDF (reference sequence). In DNA form, the CDR3 reads TGTGTCACCCGGGATGTGAGCATGAACACTGAAGCTTTCTTT. Protein sequence: CVTRDVSMNTEAFF.